The 16 T cell receptor beta chains below were found in one sample sequenced in a study of T cells in Graves' hyperthyroidism and ophthalmopathy. From RNA transcripts, TCR beta CDR3 regions were amplified. With the HTBI primer set, the TCR CDR3 went through a first round of RT-PCR. TCRdb fed the multiplex PCR reads into MiXCR, producing one record per CDR3 protein. Of 650,000 to 850,000 distinct CDR3 sequences detected, about 17% appear once; the ten largest clones hold 16%. The sequencing input was blood. The receptors derive from a woman aged 45 to 65 with Graves' hyperthyroidism that later progressed to Graves' ophthalmopathy.

This clonotype was seen a handful of times. The rearrangement uses TRBV29-1 and TRBJ1-1; D unclear. The V end lost 2 bases, the J end lost 1 base, and 2 bases lay between the germline ends. The CDR3 sequence is 11 residues long. The germline V gene encodes CDR1 SQVTM and CDR2 ANQGSEA. CDR3 sequence reads: CSVEWNTEAFF. As DNA, the CDR3 is TGCAGCGTTGAATGGAACACTGAAGCTTTCTTT.

This clonotype was observed a handful of times. The chain carries TRBV11-2 and TRBJ2-2; D may be TRBD2 (5 bases). The CDR3 totals 17 residues. Germline V gene lookup returns CDR1 SGHAT and CDR2 FQNNGV. The V end was cut by 2 bases, the J end by 2 bases, with 15 bases between. The CDR3 protein is CASSLSVVAPNTGELFF. For the CDR3, the DNA is TGTGCCAGCAGCTTATCGGTTGTAGCGCCCAACACCGGGGAGCTGTTTTTT.

This clonotype was seen many times. The chain has TRBV5-1 and TRBJ2-3; TRBD2 agrees at 15 bases. CDR1 is SGHRS and CDR2 is YFSETQ in the germline V gene. There are 20 residues in the CDR3. Trimming at V came to 4 bases and at J to 0 bases, leaving 12 bases not matched to a gene. CDR3 nucleotides: TGCGCCAGCAGCCGCCGACCGGGGACTAGCGGGGGGCAGAGCACAGATACGCAGTATTTT. It specifies CASSRRPGTSGGQSTDTQYF.

This clonotype was counted only a few times. DNA for the CDR3: TGCGCCAGCAGAGCACTACAGGGTTCCTACGAGCAGTACTTC. Translation: CASRALQGSYEQYF. The rearrangement joins TRBV5-1 to TRBJ2-7, with D tentatively TRBD1 (6 bases). Trimming removed 5 bases from V and 1 base from J, with 13 bases in between. Germline V gene data show CDR1 as SGHRS and CDR2 as YFSETQ. CDR3 length: 14 residues.

This clonotype was detected ten times or more. The V and J genes are TRBV20-1 and TRBJ2-3, with 7 positions matching TRBD2. V shed 1 base, J shed 4 bases, and the junction held 2 bases outside the gene matches. Germline V gives CDR1 DFQATT, CDR2 SNEGSKA (reference sequence). The CDR3 length is 13 residues. The CDR3 loop reads CSARVLAADTQYF. The DNA for the CDR3 is TGCAGTGCTAGAGTGCTAGCGGCAGATACGCAGTATTTT.

The gene calls are TRBV14 and TRBJ1-4; D unclear. V gave up 3 bases and J gave up 8 bases, with 25 bases separating them. This CDR3 spans 18 amino acids. Germline V gene sequence: CDR1 SGHDN, CDR2 FVKESK. CDR3 residues: CASSHRPGAERSGEKLFF. Written as DNA, the CDR3 is TGTGCCAGCAGCCATCGACCCGGCGCCGAGCGTAGCGGGGAAAAACTGTTTTTT.

The rearrangement joins TRBV5-1 to TRBJ1-2; D might be TRBD1 (5 bases). Germline lookup yields CDR1 SGHRS and CDR2 YFSETQ. This CDR3 spans 14 amino acids. Deletions cut 3 bases from V and 4 bases from J, with 13 bases between. CDR3 sequence (DNA): TGCGCCAGCAGCTCCGAGGGGACGGTCTATGGCTACACCTTC. Translating it yields CASSSEGTVYGYTF. Looking up the rest from reference TRBV5-1 and TRBJ1-2 gives the full variable domain: KAGVTQTPRYLIKTRGQQVTLSCSPISGHRSVSWYQQTPGQGLQFLFEYFSETQRNKGNFPGRFSGRQFSNSRSEMNVSTLELGDSALYLCASSSEGTVYGYTFGSGTRLTVV.

This clonotype was picked up many times. The rearrangement joins TRBV2 to TRBJ2-7; no clear D gene. The CDR3 has 12 residues. Germline V gene lookup returns CDR1 SNHLY and CDR2 FYNNEI. V was trimmed by 7 bases and J by 3 bases, leaving 10 bases between them. In nucleotides, the CDR3 is TGTGCCAGCAAGGCAGGTGACTACGAGCAGTACTTC. It is translated as CASKAGDYEQYF.

The chain uses TRBV20-1 and TRBJ1-6; 11 bases agree with TRBD1. Germline CDR1 reads DFQATT; CDR2 reads SNEGSKA (reference sequence). Trimming took 6 bases from V and 9 from J; bases not matched to a gene: 7. The CDR3 extends over 14 amino acids. The CDR3 coding sequence is TGCAGTGCCGCGAGGACAGGGGGCGCTTCACCCCTCCACTTT. Amino acid sequence: CSAARTGGASPLHF.

The rearrangement joins TRBV20-1 to TRBJ2-3; TRBD2 matches at 7 bases. Germline trimming cut 6 bases from V and 0 bases from J; bases unmatched to any gene: 15. Germline V gene sequence: CDR1 DFQATT, CDR2 SNEGSKA (reference sequence). CDR3 length: 17 residues. This chain's CDR3 is CSARRSWGGASTDTQYF. The CDR3 region has the DNA TGCAGTGCCAGACGATCGTGGGGAGGGGCTAGCACAGATACGCAGTATTTT.

There are many counts of this clonotype. This chain uses TRBV2 with TRBJ2-1; 12 bases match TRBD2. CDR1 and CDR2 from the germline V gene are SNHLY and FYNNEI. This CDR3 is built from 18 residues. The trim removed 2 bases at V and 0 bases at J, leaving 5 bases unmatched. CDR3 protein: CASSETSGGQSSYNEQFF. The DNA for the CDR3 is TGTGCCAGCAGTGAAACTAGCGGGGGGCAAAGCTCCTACAATGAGCAGTTCTTC.

The chain uses TRBV29-1 and TRBJ2-2; D may be TRBD1 (5 bases). Germline V lookup: CDR1 SQVTM, CDR2 ANQGSEA. The CDR3 runs to 15 residues. V gave up 1 base and J gave up 3 bases, with 12 bases separating them. The CDR3 DNA reads TGCAGCGTTGAAGGGCAGGGATCGTACACCGGGGAGCTGTTTTTT. As protein: CSVEGQGSYTGELFF.

This clonotype occurred many times. The chain employs TRBV13 and TRBJ2-3; no clear D. With 3 bases removed from V and 0 bases from J, the gap between germline ends came to 10 bases. The CDR3 is 15 residues long. CDR1 PRHDT and CDR2 FYEKMQ come from the germline V gene (reference sequence). The CDR3 loop reads CASSFRKSSTDTQYF. The CDR3 DNA sequence: TGTGCCAGCAGCTTTAGAAAATCTAGCACAGATACGCAGTATTTT.

This clonotype was seen only a few times. J is TRBJ1-5 and V is TRBV2; no clear D gene. Trimming took 1 base from V and 3 from J, leaving 4 bases between them. CDR3 size: 13 residues. Germline CDR1 is SNHLY and CDR2 is FYNNEI. CDR3 loop: CASSEVPNQPQHF. CDR3 nucleotides: TGTGCCAGCAGTGAAGTACCCAATCAGCCCCAGCATTTT.

At least ten counts were recorded for this clonotype. The rearrangement joins TRBV2 to TRBJ1-4, with D possibly matching TRBD1 (5 bases). This CDR3 comprises 15 residues. Germline CDR1 SNHLY, CDR2 FYNNEI. V gave up 4 bases and J gave up 0 bases, with 9 bases separating them. The CDR3 bases are TGTGCCAGCAGTGGTACAGGTACAACTAATGAAAAACTGTTTTTT. Amino acid sequence: CASSGTGTTNEKLFF.

This clonotype was detected many times. The chain combines TRBV2 with TRBJ2-5, with TRBD1 as a possible D gene (6 bases). The V gene's germline CDR1 is SNHLY and CDR2 FYNNEI. This CDR3 comprises 14 residues. With 6 bases removed from V and 2 bases from J, the gap between germline ends came to 13 bases. CDR3 protein: CASRPRTVQETQYF. As DNA, the CDR3 is TGTGCCAGCAGGCCCAGGACAGTTCAAGAGACCCAGTACTTC.